This T cell receptor (beta chain) came from a study of PD-1 blockade in classical Hodgkin lymphoma. Study-level information: Intravenous infusions of nivolumab 3 mg/kg reached patients every 2 weeks.

V dropped 0 bases and J dropped 7 bases, with 10 bases sitting between them. The CDR3 runs 13 residues. Germline CDR1 is SGHDN and CDR2 is FVKESK. Study-level points and caveats: Healthy donors reportedly exceeded newly diagnosed patients in baseline TCR diversity. Compared with baseline, CD4+ but not CD8+ TCR diversity had risen significantly by C4D1. Later analyses included only patients treated at least 1 year post-ASCT.

This clone appeared a few times. The target antigen is unknown. Each of the patients experienced relapse following autologous stem cell transplantation, and their brentuximab vedotin exposure differed. Assay used: immunoSEQ multiplex PCR; TCRdb lists only in-frame clones, some missing. The sample includes 75,000 to 100,000 clones, 80% to 90% of them seen just once. The sample consisted of peripheral blood mononuclear cells (PBMCs), taken before the second cycle of nivolumab. This chain connects TRBV14 to TRBJ2-7, with D maybe TRBD2 (5 bases). This TCR came from a human donor with classical Hodgkin lymphoma. The CDR3: CASSQDRLLEQYF. The CDR3 nucleotides read TGTGCCAGCAGCCAAGATCGACTACTGGAGCAGTACTTC.